This T cell receptor (beta chain) was sequenced in a study of shared clonotypes between healthy human individuals (TCRdb year 2020). Notes on the research overall: The cohort included three men and a couple of women between 18 and 49 years of age. Per donor, three plates each were used for CD4 naive and CD4 memory, two for CD8 naive, and one for CD8 memory. To estimate repertoire size and how much clonotype sharing occurs between individuals, the study deeply sequenced the blood TCR repertoires of five healthy adults. To increase sequencing depth and limit assay-specific biases, TCR repertoire library preparation and sequencing were carried out by different laboratories using diverse techniques. Leukapheresis yielded between about 0.9 and 10 billion PBMCs per donor.

With respect to this clone: No antigen is known for it. No base-level quality is on record; no much larger clone is a single base apart.

Results and caveats for the whole study, not just this receptor: Sampling was limited to blood, and TCR repertoires in tissue likely differ from TCR repertoires in blood. Clonotypes shared by all four sorted-subset donors showed higher generation probabilities than non-shared clonotypes. Even with the large sequencing depth, rarefaction of the sorted-subset datasets indicated that sequencing was incomplete. The small number of donors limited the genetic and exposure-history diversity represented. Naive subsets generally had larger estimated clonotype richness than memory subsets. Based on pairwise subsampling, the degree of clonotype sharing among donors was expected to be affected by sequencing depth. Across several donors, approximately 5% of naive CD4, roughly 3.8% of naive CD8, under 2.5% of memory CD4, and 0.4% to 0.45% of memory CD8 clonotypes were shared.

CD8 naive samples were obtained by positive selection for CCR7 among CD45RO-negative cells, yielding a CD45RA+CCR7+ population from which TemRA cells were excluded. Donors were healthy HIV-negative adults with no recently reported acute infections or vaccinations. Only Caucasian adults living in Nashville, Tennessee, USA were represented among the donors. Blood was collected by leukapheresis, and PBMCs were isolated by Ficoll-Histopaque density gradient centrifugation and then cryopreserved in liquid nitrogen vapor phase. Purity and quantity of every magnetically sorted T cell population were checked by analytical flow cytometry. Genomic DNA was isolated from each sorted fraction and quantified by UV absorbance on a Nanodrop 2000c. Inclusive of the bounding cysteine and phenylalanine, the CDR3 is 12 residues long. The entry retains the CDR3 DNA only, 36 bases that are in frame from base 1. V is pared back by 7 bases and J by 2 bases, with 8 bases lying between the germline termini. From the germline V gene (reference sequence), CDR1 is SGHAT and CDR2 is FQDESV.

TCR CDR3 regions were amplified from genomic DNA by multiplex PCR using the deep immunoSEQ assay. Genomic DNA extracted from each cell subset was distributed evenly over all wells of several immunoSEQ 96-well plates, and each plate served as one replicate. Each replicate PCR for sorted subsets received approximately 200 ng genomic DNA, equal to about 30,000 T cell genomes. The purified libraries were quantified using a Qubit 3.0 fluorometer, sized with a Bioanalyzer 2100, and then quantified again using the KAPA Library Quantification kit. Each immunoSEQ 96-well plate was sequenced on its own single-read 150-cycle Illumina NextSeq 550 flow cell. The study's processing was this. Because only junctional sequences without quality scores were contained in the immunoSEQ output, filtering matching that applied to full-length reads could not be performed. Sequences were annotated with PyIR, a Python wrapper for IgBLAST v1.9, using IMGT germline references to assign V/J genes and CDR3. Any read was removed if the V/J assignment was weak (E-value above 1e-6), the CDR3 was missing, or the read contained stop codons, out-of-frame junctions, or ambiguous translated residues. V3J clonotypes were defined as sequences sharing the same inferred V gene, J gene, and CDR3 amino acid sequence. Percentage overlap between repertoires was computed as shared unique clonotypes divided by the size of the smaller repertoire. Three approaches were used to assess repertoire richness: RTK rarefaction, the Chao1 estimator, and Recon v2.1 estimates of unobserved clonotypes. OLGA was used to compute generation probabilities for all TCRbeta clonotypes that the gDNA method yielded from several donors. This is the immuneACCESS table as TCRdb keeps it, with only in-frame sequences that have V and J called. A part of the clones is gone; compared with another copy, unresolved V genes explain less than half, and the rest is unexplained. V and J calls and clone size are as listed in that table; D and trimming were resolved from the DNA. Recorded for this sample are approximately 650,000 clones; just under 97% of them occurred a single time. The top ten clonotypes cover over 0.09% of the sample.

The receptor's source is a woman in her thirties in good health. The chain links TRBV11-1 with TRBJ1-1, and TRBD1 may be the D gene, going by 5 matching bases. The material sequenced was naive CD8+ T cells sorted from blood. In the paper's terms, the cell subset or site label means: CD45RA+CCR7+. The sequenced DNA is TGTGCCAGCACGGGACTCAACACTGAAGCTTTCTTT. The translation is CASTGLNTEAFF.